The next 17 T cell receptor beta chains were all read from a single sample in a study of identical twins' blood T cells (dated by TCRdb to between 2011 and 2013). Library preparation employed 5' RACE. The instrument was an Illumina Genome Analyzer IIx. TCRdb cleaned the public reads at Q25 with fastp, built clones with MiXCR and kept in-frame beta chains. All rows with the same CDR3 protein become a single entry with the most common DNA and genes. For this sample the table gives roughly 340,000 distinct CDR3 sequences, of which 28% were detected only once. Roughly 5.5% of the sample is held by the ten biggest clonotypes. Material: PBMCs. Source of these receptors: a woman aged 18 to 55 in good health.

V gene TRBV15 combines with J gene TRBJ1-1; TRBD1 agrees at 9 bases. The V and J ends lost 4 bases and 1 base, in that order; junction bases with no gene match: 1. The CDR3 spans 14 residues. The germline CDR1 and CDR2 sequences are LNHNV and YYDKDF (reference sequence). The CDR3 DNA reads TGTGCCACCAGCAAGGACAGGGGGAACACTGAAGCTTTCTTT. Its translation: CATSKDRGNTEAFF.

This clonotype appeared a few times. This sequence joins TRBV5-8 and TRBJ2-7; the match to TRBD2 covers 13 bases. The CDR3 loop spans 15 amino acids. Trimming cost V 3 bases and J 4 bases; bases outside gene matches: 4. Germline V lookup: CDR1 SGHTS, CDR2 YDEGEE. Here the CDR3 reads CASSYWTSGSYEQYF. The DNA for the CDR3 is TGTGCCAGCAGCTACTGGACTAGCGGGAGTTACGAGCAGTACTTC.

Only a few counts were recorded for this clonotype. This chain joins TRBV20-1 and TRBJ1-5; no reliable D call. The length of the CDR3 is 10 residues. Germline V gene data show CDR1 as DFQATT and CDR2 as SNEGSKA (reference sequence). V was pared by 5 bases and J by 9 bases, with 8 bases between. This CDR3 is CSAGDGPQHF. The CDR3 DNA is TGCAGTGCTGGCGACGGGCCCCAGCATTTT.

The chain is built from TRBV27 and TRBJ1-2; D call uncertain. Trimming shortened V by 0 bases and J by 4 bases, and 6 bases separated the two germline ends. The CDR3 loop spans 13 amino acids. The germline CDR1 and CDR2 sequences are MNHEY and SMNVEV (reference sequence). DNA for the CDR3: TGTGCCAGCAGTTTATCAGCCTCCTATGGCTACACCTTC. It encodes CASSLSASYGYTF.

The chain employs TRBV5-1 and TRBJ2-7; D call uncertain. The CDR3 runs to 13 residues. V dropped 0 bases and J dropped 3 bases, with 7 bases sitting between them. The germline CDR1 and CDR2 sequences are SGHRS and YFSETQ. CDR3 sequence reads: CASSLEQLYEQYF. CDR3 sequence (DNA): TGCGCCAGCAGCTTGGAGCAGCTCTACGAGCAGTACTTC. The full variable domain, rest sourced from reference TRBV5-1 and TRBJ2-7, is KAGVTQTPRYLIKTRGQQVTLSCSPISGHRSVSWYQQTPGQGLQFLFEYFSETQRNKGNFPGRFSGRQFSNSRSEMNVSTLELGDSALYLCASSLEQLYEQYFGPGTRLTVT.

The chain recombines TRBV29-1 with TRBJ1-4; possible D gene TRBD1, 5 bases. CDR3 length: 12 amino acids. Trimming took 3 bases from V and 8 from J, leaving 10 bases between them. CDR1 and CDR2 (germline): SQVTM, ANQGSEA. The DNA of the CDR3 is TGCAGCGTTGATGCGGGGGAGGAAAAACTGTTTTTT. Amino acids: CSVDAGEEKLFF.

This clonotype has only one observation. At one of its ends the junction is not consistent with the germline gene, which may arise from a read error. The CDR3: CASSSGLAGVNEQFF. Here the CDR3 DNA reads TGCGCCAGCAGCTCTGGACTAGCGGGAGTAAATGAGCAGTTCTTC. The V and J genes are TRBV7-9 and TRBJ2-1; the match to TRBD2 covers 13 bases. CDR1 is SEHNR, CDR2 FQNEAQ, per germline (reference sequence). CDR3 length equals 15 residues.

Comment on this clonotype: Sequence at one end of the junction differs from germline and may be a read error. The chain recombines TRBV5-1 with TRBJ2-3; TRBD2 agrees at 12 bases. The germline V gene encodes CDR1 SGHRS and CDR2 YFSETQ. The CDR3 length is 16 residues. The CDR3 spells CVSSLIASGGADTQYF. CDR3 nucleotide sequence: TGCGTCAGCAGCTTGATCGCTAGCGGGGGGGCAGATACGCAGTATTTT.

The rearrangement links TRBV5-3 to TRBJ2-6, with TRBD1 matching 9 bases. TRBV5-3 is an ORF; its function is uncertain. V lost 8 bases and J lost 16; bases outside the gene matches: 16. The CDR3 sequence is 14 residues long. CDR3 sequence (DNA): TGTGCCAGCCATCCGGGGACAGGGATTTTCGTGCTGACTTTC. This encodes CASHPGTGIFVLTF.

The V call is TRBV20-1, the J call TRBJ2-7, with 9 bases lining up with TRBD2. The germline V gene encodes CDR1 DFQATT and CDR2 SNEGSKA (reference sequence). This CDR3 is 16 amino acids long. Losses at the gene ends were 1 base for V and 8 bases for J; bases not matched to a gene: 15. CDR3 sequence reads: CSARAPRLAAWGQQYF. CDR3 DNA: TGCAGTGCTAGAGCCCCCAGACTAGCGGCTTGGGGGCAGCAGTACTTC.

This chain uses TRBV28 with TRBJ2-1; D gene unclear. V shed 10 bases and J shed 7 bases, with 17 bases lying between them. The germline CDR1 and CDR2 sequences are MDHEN and SYDVKM. CDR3 length: 13 residues. The CDR3 region has the DNA TGTGCCACCACTGGTCCTCGCAAGAATGAGCAGTTCTTC. Translated, it gives CATTGPRKNEQFF.

This clonotype has more than one count but fewer than ten. The CDR3 spells CASSYPGGPQHF. The CDR3 DNA follows: TGTGCCAGCAGTTACCCCGGCGGGCCCCAGCATTTT. The chain recombines TRBV6-5 with TRBJ1-5; D unresolved. The CDR3 has 12 residues. Looked up from germline, CDR1 is MNHEY and CDR2 is SVGAGI. V lost 2 bases to trimming and J lost 9 bases, with 8 bases between them.

V usage is TRBV18 and J usage is TRBJ1-1; the D gene is possibly TRBD1 (5 bases). Trimming removed 10 bases at V and 1 base at J, with 34 bases between. CDR1 KGHSH and CDR2 LQKENI come from the germline V gene. The CDR3 length is 20 residues. Here the CDR3 DNA reads TGTGCCATCACCGGGACGACCTGGTATGGGGAGAGTGCCACGAACACTGAAGCTTTCTTT. Its protein is CAITGTTWYGESATNTEAFF.

A note on this clonotype: One end of the junction does not line up with germline, which may come from a read error. The chain combines TRBV29-1 with TRBJ2-7, with 9 bases that match TRBD1. The CDR3 loop spans 14 amino acids. CDR1 is SQVTM and CDR2 is ANQGSEA in the germline V gene. As DNA, the CDR3 is TGCAGCGTGCTGACGGGACAGGGCCTCTACGAGCGGTACTTC. Its protein is CSVLTGQGLYERYF.

This clonotype came up a few times. The chain employs TRBV10-3 and TRBJ1-1, with D possibly matching TRBD1 (6 bases). V was shortened by 4 bases and J by 8 bases, with 11 bases between the two germline ends. This CDR3 spans 12 amino acids. From germline, CDR1 is ENHRY and CDR2 SYGVKD. CDR3 DNA: TGTGCCATCAGTGTTAGGACAGACGAAGCTTTCTTT. Translating gives CAISVRTDEAFF.

This chain uses TRBV5-1 with TRBJ1-1, with a weak D call TRBD1 (6 bases). Germline CDR1 and CDR2: SGHRS and YFSETQ. Trimming removed 4 bases from V and 0 bases from J, with 10 bases in between. The length of the CDR3 is 14 residues. The chain's CDR3 is CASSAGHLNTEAFF. CDR3 DNA sequence: TGCGCCAGCAGCGCGGGACATTTGAACACTGAAGCTTTCTTT. The full variable domain, completed using reference TRBV5-1 and TRBJ1-1, is KAGVTQTPRYLIKTRGQQVTLSCSPISGHRSVSWYQQTPGQGLQFLFEYFSETQRNKGNFPGRFSGRQFSNSRSEMNVSTLELGDSALYLCASSAGHLNTEAFFGQGTRLTVV.

This clonotype was seen repeatedly, ten times or more. The genes are TRBV29-1 and TRBJ2-1; possible D gene TRBD1, 6 bases. The V gene's germline CDR1 is SQVTM and CDR2 ANQGSEA. With 7 bases removed from V and 7 bases from J, the gap between germline ends came to 11 bases. CDR3 length: 11 amino acids. The chain's CDR3 is CSANRANEQFF. CDR3 sequence (DNA): TGCAGCGCGAACAGGGCGAATGAGCAGTTCTTC.